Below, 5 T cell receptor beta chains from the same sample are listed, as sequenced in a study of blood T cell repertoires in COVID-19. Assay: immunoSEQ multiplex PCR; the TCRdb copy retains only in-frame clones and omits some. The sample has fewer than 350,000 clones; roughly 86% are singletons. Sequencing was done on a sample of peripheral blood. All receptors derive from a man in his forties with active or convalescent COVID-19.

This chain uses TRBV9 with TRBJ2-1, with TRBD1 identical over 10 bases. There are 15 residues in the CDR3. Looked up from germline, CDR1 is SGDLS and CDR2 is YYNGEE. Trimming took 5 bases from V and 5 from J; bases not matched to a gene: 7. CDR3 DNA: TGTGCCAGCAGTATTCGGGGGACAGGGGACAATGAGCAGTTCTTC. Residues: CASSIRGTGDNEQFF. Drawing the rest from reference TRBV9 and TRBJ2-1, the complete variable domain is DSGVTQTPKHLITATGQRVTLRCSPRSGDLSVYWYQQSLDQGLQFLIQYYNGEERAKGNILERFSAQQFPDLHSELNLSSLELGDSALYFCASSIRGTGDNEQFFGPGTRLTVL.

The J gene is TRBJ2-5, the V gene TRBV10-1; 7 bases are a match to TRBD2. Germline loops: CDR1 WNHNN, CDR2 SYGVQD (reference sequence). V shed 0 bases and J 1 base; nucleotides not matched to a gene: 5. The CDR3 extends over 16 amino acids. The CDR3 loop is CASSESGGVGQETQYF. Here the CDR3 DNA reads TGCGCCAGCAGTGAGTCGGGGGGGGTAGGCCAAGAGACCCAGTACTTC.

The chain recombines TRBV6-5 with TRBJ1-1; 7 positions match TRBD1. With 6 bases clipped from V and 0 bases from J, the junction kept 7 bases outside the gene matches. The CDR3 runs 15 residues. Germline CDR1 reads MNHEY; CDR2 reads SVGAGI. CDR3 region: CASRGGRSMNTEAFF. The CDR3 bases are TGTGCCAGCAGAGGGGGCAGGAGCATGAACACTGAAGCTTTCTTT.

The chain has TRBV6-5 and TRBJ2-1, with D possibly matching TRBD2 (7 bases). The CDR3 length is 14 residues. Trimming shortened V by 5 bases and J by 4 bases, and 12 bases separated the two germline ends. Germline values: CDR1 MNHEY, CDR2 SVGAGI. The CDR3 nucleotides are TGTGCCAGCAGTCGAGGGGGGGGTTACAATGAGCAGTTCTTC. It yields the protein CASSRGGGYNEQFF.

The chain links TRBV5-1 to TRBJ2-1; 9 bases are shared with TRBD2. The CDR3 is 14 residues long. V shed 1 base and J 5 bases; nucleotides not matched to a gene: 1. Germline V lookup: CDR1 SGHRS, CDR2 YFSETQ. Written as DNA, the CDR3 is TGCGCCAGCAGCTTGTGGACTAGCGACAATGAGCAGTTCTTC. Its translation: CASSLWTSDNEQFF.